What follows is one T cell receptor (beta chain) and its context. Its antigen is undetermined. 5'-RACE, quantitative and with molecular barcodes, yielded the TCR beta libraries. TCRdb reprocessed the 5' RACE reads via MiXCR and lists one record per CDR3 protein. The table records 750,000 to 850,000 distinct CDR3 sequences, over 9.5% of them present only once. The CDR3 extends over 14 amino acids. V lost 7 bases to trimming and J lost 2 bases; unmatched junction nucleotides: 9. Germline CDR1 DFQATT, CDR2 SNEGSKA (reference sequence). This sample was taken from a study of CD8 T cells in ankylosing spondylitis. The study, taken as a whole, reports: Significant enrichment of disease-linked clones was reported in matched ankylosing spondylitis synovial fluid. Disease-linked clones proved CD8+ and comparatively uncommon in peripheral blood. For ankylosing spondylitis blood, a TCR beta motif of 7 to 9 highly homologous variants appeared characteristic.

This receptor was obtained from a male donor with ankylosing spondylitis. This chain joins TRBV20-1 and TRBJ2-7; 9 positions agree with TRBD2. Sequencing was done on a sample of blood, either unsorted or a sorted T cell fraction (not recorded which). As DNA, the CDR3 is TGCAGTGTTCTAGCGGGACAGATAACCTACGAGCAGTACTTC. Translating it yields CSVLAGQITYEQYF.